One and the same sample provided the 10 T cell receptor beta chains below, sequenced in a study of shared clonotypes between healthy human individuals. Clones were sequenced by immunoSEQ multiplex PCR, and TCRdb holds only the in-frame ones, with some missing. The repertoire consists of some 660,000 clones, with less than 80% occurring once and the leading ten covering around 1.8%. What was sequenced was memory CD4+ T cells sorted from blood. The sample's subset: CD45RA-negative fraction. The receptors were gathered from a woman in her twenties or thirties in good health.

The chain carries TRBV7-8 and TRBJ2-7, with D possibly TRBD2 on 5 matching bases. The V end lost 1 base, the J end lost 0 bases, and 13 bases lay between the germline ends. The germline V gene encodes CDR1 SGHVS and CDR2 FQNEAQ. CDR3 size: 16 residues. In nucleotides, the CDR3 is TGTGCCAGCAGCTTAGTGCGGCGGGTCCTCTCCTACGAGCAGTACTTC. Translating gives CASSLVRRVLSYEQYF. The entire variable domain, with the rest obtained from reference TRBV7-8 and TRBJ2-7, is as follows: GAGVSQSPRYKVAKRGQDVALRCDPISGHVSLFWYQQALGQGPEFLTYFQNEAQLDKSGLPSDRFFAERPEGSVSTLKIQRTQQEDSAVYLCASSLVRRVLSYEQYFGPGTRLTVT.

V and J are TRBV7-3 and TRBJ1-5, with D possibly TRBD1 on 6 matching bases. The CDR3 has 14 amino acids. V was clipped by 4 bases and J by 9 bases, with 16 bases between them. Per germline, CDR1 SGHTA and CDR2 FQGTGA. CDR3 loop: CASSSETGVRPQHF. The CDR3 coding sequence is TGTGCCAGCAGCTCTGAGACAGGTGTTCGGCCCCAGCATTTT.

The chain employs TRBV7-3 and TRBJ2-5; D remains ambiguous. V was shortened by 2 bases and J by 3 bases, with 13 bases between the two germline ends. CDR1 is SGHTA and CDR2 is FQGTGA in the germline V gene. The CDR3 totals 15 residues. The CDR3 protein is CASSLGVAEKETQYF. Written as DNA, the CDR3 is TGTGCCAGCAGCTTAGGAGTGGCAGAGAAAGAGACCCAGTACTTC. Full variable domain (rest looked up from reference TRBV7-3 and TRBJ2-5): GAGVSQTPSNKVTEKGKYVELRCDPISGHTALYWYRQSLGQGPEFLIYFQGTGAADDSGLPNDRFFAVRPEGSVSTLKIQRTERGDSAVYLCASSLGVAEKETQYFGPGTRLLVL.

The CDR3 DNA sequence: TGCGCCAGCAGAAAAAACCCCGGGACAGGACAAGAGACCCAGTACTTC. Amino acid sequence: CASRKNPGTGQETQYF. The V and J genes are TRBV5-1 and TRBJ2-5; 8 bases map to TRBD1. With V trimmed by 5 bases and J by 2 bases, 11 bases remained unmatched. The length of the CDR3 is 16 residues. Germline V lookup: CDR1 SGHRS, CDR2 YFSETQ.

The chain joins TRBV5-6 to TRBJ2-7; D is perhaps TRBD1 (7 bases). CDR3 length equals 14 residues. With 3 bases removed from V and 3 bases from J, the gap between germline ends came to 13 bases. Germline-derived CDR1 and CDR2 are SGHDT and YYEEEE. CDR3 sequence: CASSSSGGNYEQYF. The CDR3 nucleotides read TGTGCCAGCAGCTCTTCAGGGGGGAACTACGAGCAGTACTTC.

V gene TRBV6-4 combines with J gene TRBJ1-5; D unclear. CDR3 size: 13 residues. Germline lookup yields CDR1 MRHNA and CDR2 SNTAGT. V lost 8 bases and J 3 bases, leaving 11 bases between the germline ends. CDR3 region: CASFAGVNQPQHF. The CDR3 DNA is TGTGCCAGCTTTGCCGGCGTCAATCAGCCCCAGCATTTT.

This rearrangement joins TRBV14 to TRBJ2-1; the D is unclear. The CDR3 spans 14 residues. Per the germline V gene, CDR1 is SGHDN and CDR2 is FVKESK. Deletions cut 1 base from V and 7 bases from J, with 11 bases between. The CDR3 loop reads CASSQAWVRNEQFF. CDR3 nucleotides: TGTGCCAGCAGCCAAGCCTGGGTTAGGAATGAGCAGTTCTTC.

The chain links TRBV18 to TRBJ2-3; D unresolved. V lost 2 bases and J 1 base, leaving 10 bases between the germline ends. The CDR3 contains 15 residues. CDR1 is KGHSH and CDR2 is LQKENI in the germline V gene. CDR3 region: CASSPGPDRTDTQYF. The CDR3 region has the DNA TGTGCCAGCTCACCAGGGCCCGACCGCACAGATACGCAGTATTTT.

The chain couples TRBV12-5 to TRBJ2-2; no reliable D call. The CDR3 spans 17 residues. V gave up 0 bases and J gave up 8 bases, with 19 bases separating them. Germline CDR1 reads LGHNT; CDR2 reads FRNRAP. The CDR3 loop reads CASGLVNGGARRGELFF. CDR3 in DNA: TGTGCTAGTGGTTTGGTAAATGGCGGTGCAAGAAGGGGGGAGCTGTTTTTT.

V gene TRBV5-1 combines with J gene TRBJ1-1, with D uncertain. Germline CDR1 and CDR2: SGHRS and YFSETQ. V lost 2 bases and J lost 4, with 6 bases in between. The CDR3 loop spans 12 amino acids. The CDR3 protein is CASSFSTTEAFF. Here the CDR3 DNA reads TGCGCCAGCAGCTTCTCTACCACTGAAGCTTTCTTT. Variable domain in full (rest from reference TRBV5-1 and TRBJ1-1): KAGVTQTPRYLIKTRGQQVTLSCSPISGHRSVSWYQQTPGQGLQFLFEYFSETQRNKGNFPGRFSGRQFSNSRSEMNVSTLELGDSALYLCASSFSTTEAFFGQGTRLTVV.